Listed below are T cell receptor beta chains from one sample, sequenced in a study of OX40 agonist ivuxolimab in advanced cancers. Using immunoSEQ multiplex PCR, the repertoire was profiled, and TCRdb retains in-frame clones only, with some absent. This table has tens of thousands of clones, roughly 85% appearing once. This material consisted of CD4+ or CD8+ T cells sorted from blood, taken in a trial of the OX40 agonist ivuxolimab. Receptor source: an adult with an advanced solid tumor such as melanoma, head and neck, liver or kidney cancer. Both conserved end residues are part of each CDR3.

TRBV5-1	15	TRBJ2-1	CASSASPGGNNEQFF
TRBV28	12	TRBJ2-7	CASSATRAEQYF
TRBV7-2	14	TRBJ1-2	CASSLNRGAYGYTF
TRBV30	16	TRBJ1-6	CAWIPRGQFGDSPLHF
TRBV20-1	11	TRBJ2-7	CSASPGSAGYF
TRBV30	14	TRBJ1-3	CAWSVRSSGNTIYF
TRBV15	14	TRBJ1-2	CATSSDAGVYGYTF
TRBV11-2	15	TRBJ2-7	CASSLDPSGIYEQYF
TRBV2	13	TRBJ1-2	CASRIQAIYGYTF
TRBV28	15	TRBJ1-2	CASSSPGTGAYGYTF
TRBV7-9	14	TRBJ1-2	CASSLGQGFGGYTF
TRBV5-1	14	TRBJ1-1	CASGIQGGGTEAFF
TRBV6-1	14	TRBJ2-3	CASSGLTSTDTQYF
TRBV6-5	15	TRBJ1-1	CASSDWGRGSTEAFF
TRBV6-1	15	TRBJ1-6	CASSGQASYNSPLHF
TRBV18	14	TRBJ1-5	CASSPPEGRQPQHF
TRBV25-1	16	TRBJ2-6	CASSEYRSSGANVLTF
TRBV11-3	15	TRBJ2-7	CASSLASAGGYEQYF
TRBV4-1	21	TRBJ1-5	CASRQGAEGQVIRGGNQPQHF
TRBV28	14	TRBJ2-3	CASSLGTPTDTQYF
TRBV10-3	13	TRBJ1-2	CATSAQTDYGYTF
TRBV5-6	16	TRBJ2-6	CASSRGTGAGANVLTF